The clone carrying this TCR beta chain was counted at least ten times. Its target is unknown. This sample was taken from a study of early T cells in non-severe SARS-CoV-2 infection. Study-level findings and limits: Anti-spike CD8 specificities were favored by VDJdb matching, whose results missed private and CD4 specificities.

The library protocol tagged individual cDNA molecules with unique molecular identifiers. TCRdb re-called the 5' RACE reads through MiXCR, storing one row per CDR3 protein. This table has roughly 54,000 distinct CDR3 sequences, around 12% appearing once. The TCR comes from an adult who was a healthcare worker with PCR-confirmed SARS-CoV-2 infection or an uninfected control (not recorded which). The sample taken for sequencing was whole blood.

The CDR3 region has the DNA TGCAGCGTAGACCTTACCGGGACCCAGTACTTC. This translates into CSVDLTGTQYF. The genes are TRBV29-1 and TRBJ2-5, with D unresolved. The CDR3 covers 11 residues. Per the germline V gene, CDR1 is SQVTM and CDR2 is ANQGSEA. The V end was cut by 6 bases, the J end by 7 bases, with 12 bases between.